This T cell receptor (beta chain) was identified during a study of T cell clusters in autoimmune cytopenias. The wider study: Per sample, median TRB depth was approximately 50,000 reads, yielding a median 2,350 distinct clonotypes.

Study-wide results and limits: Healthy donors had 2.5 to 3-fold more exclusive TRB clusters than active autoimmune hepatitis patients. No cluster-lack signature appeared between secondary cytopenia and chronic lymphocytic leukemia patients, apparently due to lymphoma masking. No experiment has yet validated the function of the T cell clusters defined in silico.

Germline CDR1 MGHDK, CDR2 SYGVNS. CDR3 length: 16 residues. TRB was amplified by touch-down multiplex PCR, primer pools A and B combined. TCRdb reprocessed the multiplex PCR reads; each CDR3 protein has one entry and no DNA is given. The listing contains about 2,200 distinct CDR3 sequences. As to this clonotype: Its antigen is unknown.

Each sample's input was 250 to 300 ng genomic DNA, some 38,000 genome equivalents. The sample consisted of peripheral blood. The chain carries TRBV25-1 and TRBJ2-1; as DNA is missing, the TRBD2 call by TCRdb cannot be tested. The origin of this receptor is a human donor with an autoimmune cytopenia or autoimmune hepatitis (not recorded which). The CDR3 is CASSAPIGQRQSEQFF.